Listed below are T cell receptor beta chains from one sample, sequenced in a study of CXCR3-negative and CXCR3-positive naive CD8 T cells. After re-calling the 5' RACE reads, TCRdb lists one entry per CDR3 protein, DNA absent. Its table records some 53,000 distinct CDR3 sequences. Sequenced material: naive CXCR3+ CD8+ T cells from blood. These receptors were taken from a human donor in good health. Some clones in this sample may be carry-over from other donors' samples. CDR3s include the opening cysteine and the closing phenylalanine or tryptophan.

TRBJ2-7 TRBV29-1 CSAVGAGTAYEQYF
TRBJ1-4 TRBV23-1 CATKTGDVTNEKLFF
TRBJ2-1 TRBV7-2 CASSPAVGGGSYEQYF
TRBJ2-1 TRBV29-1 CSVEALGQGRNEQFF
TRBJ1-1 TRBV9 CASSVGWNTEAFF
TRBJ2-7 TRBV27 CASSPQIEGEQYF
TRBJ2-7 TRBV5-5 CASSLTAGGGYEQYF
TRBJ2-2 TRBV5-6 CASSSSGWTGELFF
TRBJ2-3 TRBV3-1 CASSEDPSTDTQYF
TRBJ1-1 TRBV6-2/TRBV6-3 CASSYAGLNTEAFF
TRBJ1-6 TRBV6-5 CASSYSNGRPAEPLHF
TRBJ2-3 TRBV7-2 CASSFRLYTQYF
TRBJ1-1 TRBV7-3 CASRSGNTEAFF
TRBJ1-2 TRBV27 CASSFDFGQGLFYGYTF
TRBJ2-3 TRBV20-1 CSASPGGVDTQYF
TRBJ1-1 TRBV23-1 CATATLDRANTEAFF
TRBJ2-1 TRBV24-1 CATSDWPGQGKYNEQFF
TRBJ2-7 TRBV7-8 CARSLTPSYEQYF